This is a list of T cell receptor beta chains from one sample in a study of T cells in localized non-small cell lung cancer. Method: immunoSEQ multiplex PCR; TCRdb's copy keeps in-frame clones and lacks some. In the table there are around 53,000 clones, over 70% of which are singletons. Sequenced material: PBMCs, taken before any cancer treatment. The receptor source for this set is a woman aged 35 to 75 with stage II lung adenocarcinoma. CDR3s include the opening cysteine and the closing phenylalanine or tryptophan. D genes are given only for firm matches. Not all rows give a size; the values are once, few, many and, for expanded clones, a class.

j_call,v_call,d_call,clone_size,cdr3_nt,cdr3_aa
TRBJ1-1,TRBV9,-,few,TGTGCCAGCAGCGTGACGGGGGGCACTGAAGCTTTCTTT,CASSVTGGTEAFF
TRBJ1-3,TRBV7-9,-,-,TGTGCCAGCAGCTTAGCGGTGGAGGGACCTGGAAACACCATATATTTT,CASSLAVEGPGNTIYF
TRBJ1-3,TRBV6-5,-,-,TGTGCCAGCAGTTACTCCCGGGACAACAGAAACACCATATATTTT,CASSYSRDNRNTIYF
TRBJ1-5,TRBV27,-,-,TGTGCCAGCAGTTTGGTAGGGGCAAGGAAGCCCCAGCATTTT,CASSLVGARKPQHF
TRBJ2-7,TRBV27,-,-,TGTGCCAGCAGTCCTCGACCAAGGTCCGGCGAGCAGTACTTC,CASSPRPRSGEQYF
TRBJ1-3,TRBV5-5,-,-,TGTGCCAGCAGCTTGGGGGGGCACACCATATATTTT,CASSLGGHTIYF
TRBJ2-4,TRBV7-6,TRBD2,-,TGTGCCAGCAGCGGGGGGGGTTCCAAAAACATTCAGTACTTC,CASSGGGSKNIQYF
TRBJ2-7,TRBV18,-,-,TGTGCCAGCTCACCTATCGGAGCCTTAAGCTCCTACGAGCAGTACTTC,CASSPIGALSSYEQYF
TRBJ1-2,TRBV11-2,-,-,TGTGCCAGCAGCTTAGAGGACAGTGCCCTCTATGGCTACACCTTC,CASSLEDSALYGYTF
TRBJ2-5,TRBV7-3,-,-,TGTGCCAGCAGCTTAAGCTCAGGCCAAGAGACCCAGTACTTC,CASSLSSGQETQYF
TRBJ2-5,TRBV9,TRBD2,-,TGTGCCAGCAGCGTAGGAAAAACTAGCGGGGGGGCAGGGGAGACCCAGTACTTC,CASSVGKTSGGAGETQYF
TRBJ2-2,TRBV19,-,-,TGTGCCAGTACCACCTCGAACACCGGGGAGCTGTTTTTT,CASTTSNTGELFF
TRBJ2-5,TRBV7-9,-,-,TGTGCCAGCAGCTTACGGGCAGGGCAAGAGACCCAGTACTTC,CASSLRAGQETQYF
TRBJ1-3,TRBV4-2,TRBD1,-,TGTGCCAGCAGCCAAGAACAGGGGGAGAACACCATATATTTT,CASSQEQGENTIYF
TRBJ2-3,TRBV6-1,-,-,TGTGCCAGCAGAGTTACAGGGTTCACAGATACGCAGTATTTT,CASRVTGFTDTQYF
TRBJ2-7,TRBV7-9,-,-,TGTGCCAGCAGCTACCGGGACAAAAACTACGAGCAGTACTTC,CASSYRDKNYEQYF
TRBJ1-2,TRBV11-2,-,few,TGTGCCAGCAGCTTAGATACGGACGTTCAGTCCCTCCTTCATGGCTACACCTTC,CASSLDTDVQSLLHGYTF
TRBJ1-4,TRBV7-2,-,-,TGTGCCAGCAGCGTTCTGGTGGGGGTTAATGAAAAACTGTTTTTT,CASSVLVGVNEKLFF
TRBJ1-1,TRBV5-1,-,few,TGCGCCAGCAGCTTGACAGGGATGAACACTGAAGCTTTCTTT,CASSLTGMNTEAFF
TRBJ1-3,TRBV28,-,-,TGTGCCAGCTCTGGGCCGGGGAGCTCCGTCTCTGGAAACACCATATATTTT,CASSGPGSSVSGNTIYF
TRBJ1-2,TRBV10-3,-,-,TGTGCCATCAGTGAAGGCAGAGGTTATGGCTACACCTTC,CAISEGRGYGYTF
TRBJ2-7,TRBV6-1,-,few,TGTGCCAGCAGTGAAGGGACACAATACTCCTACGAGCAGTACTTC,CASSEGTQYSYEQYF
TRBJ1-1,TRBV30,-,-,TGTGCCTGGAGTCGGGAGGGGGGCACTGAAGCTTTCTTT,CAWSREGGTEAFF
TRBJ2-5,TRBV7-7,-,-,TGTGCTAGCAGCTTAGGCCCCGAAGAGACCCAGTACTTC,CASSLGPEETQYF
TRBJ1-2,TRBV2,-,-,TGTGCCAGCAGTCCCGGGACGGCAAACTATGGCTACACCTTC,CASSPGTANYGYTF
TRBJ1-5,TRBV2,-,-,TGTGCCAGCAGTCAAAGCCCCAATGGTCAGCCCCAGCATTTT,CASSQSPNGQPQHF
TRBJ1-4,TRBV27,-,-,TGTGCCAGCAGTGCCCAGGGTGCGACTAATGAAAAACTGTTTTTT,CASSAQGATNEKLFF
TRBJ1-2,TRBV6-6,-,-,TGTGCCAGCAGGACGGGGCAGGGTATCTATGGCTACACCTTC,CASRTGQGIYGYTF
TRBJ2-2,TRBV5-1,-,-,TGCGCCAGCAGCGCGACGGGACACCCAGTCGGGGAGCTGTTTTTT,CASSATGHPVGELFF
TRBJ2-5,TRBV2,-,-,TGTGCCAGCCCCAGGTATCAAGAGACCCAGTACTTC,CASPRYQETQYF
TRBJ1-3,TRBV27,-,-,TGTGCCAGCAGTTCAGGATTATCTGGAAACACCATATATTTT,CASSSGLSGNTIYF